This passage covers 25 T cell receptor beta chains from one sample sequenced in a study of quantifying T cell responses using KT2 cells. Overall study: Reverse transcription used primers in the TCR alpha and beta constant regions.

The cDNA 3' end received a ligated oligonucleotide with a UMI. The first PCR ran 4 to 5 cycles with an equimolar RC1.1 and RC1.2 beta primer mix. One entry per CDR3 protein, called by TCRdb with MiXCR from the UMI-ligation and nested PCR reads. The table shows tens of thousands of distinct CDR3 sequences, with 9% to 15% occurring only once. Sequencing was performed on PBMCs spiked with cells of the T cell clone KT2. The receptors here all came from a human donor.

This clonotype was seen a handful of times. The gene calls are TRBV3-1 and TRBJ2-7; possibly TRBD2 for D (6 bases). Trimming took off 1 base at V and 3 bases at J, with 13 bases between the two ends. Germline lookup yields CDR1 LGHDT and CDR2 YNNKEL (reference sequence). The length of the CDR3 is 15 residues. CDR3 loop: CASSQGTGAFYEQYF. DNA of the CDR3: TGTGCCAGCAGCCAAGGGACGGGAGCTTTCTACGAGCAGTACTTC.

V is TRBV7-6 and J is TRBJ1-1; D gene ambiguous. CDR3 length: 15 residues. The ends were cut back, 0 bases at V and 1 base at J, with 9 bases in the middle. Germline V gives CDR1 SGHVS, CDR2 FNYEAQ. As DNA, the CDR3 is TGTGCCAGCAGCTTAGCTAAGGGCCCGAACACTGAAGCTTTCTTT. Translated, it gives CASSLAKGPNTEAFF. Full variable domain (remainder filled in from reference TRBV7-6 and TRBJ1-1): GAGVSQSPRYKVTKRGQDVALRCDPISGHVSLYWYRQALGQGPEFLTYFNYEAQQDKSGLPNDRFSAERPEGSISTLTIQRTEQRDSAMYRCASSLAKGPNTEAFFGQGTRLTVV.

The chain has TRBV25-1 and TRBJ1-1; unclear D gene. CDR3 length: 12 amino acids. The germline V and J ends were trimmed by 5 bases and 2 bases, with 6 bases remaining between them. Germline V gives CDR1 MGHDK, CDR2 SYGVNS. CDR3 nucleotides: TGTGCCAGCAGTCGCATTAACACTGAAGCTTTCTTT. Its translation is CASSRINTEAFF.

This clonotype showed up just a few times. The chain combines TRBV11-2 with TRBJ1-4; a weak D match, TRBD1 (5 bases). The CDR3 runs 19 residues. V was cut by 3 bases and J by 0 bases, with 20 bases left in between. From germline, CDR1 is SGHAT and CDR2 FQNNGV. CDR3 region: CASSLRGTRPTATNEKLFF. The CDR3, as DNA: TGTGCCAGCAGCTTGAGGGGTACAAGACCCACTGCAACTAATGAAAAACTGTTTTTT.

The table lists this clonotype with many counts. The chain couples TRBV5-1 to TRBJ2-5; the match to TRBD1 covers 7 bases. Trimming cost V 3 bases and J 4 bases; bases outside gene matches: 9. The germline CDR1 and CDR2 sequences are SGHRS and YFSETQ. The CDR3 covers 15 residues. Here the CDR3 reads CASSWNTPGGETQYF. Written as DNA, the CDR3 is TGCGCCAGCAGCTGGAACACCCCAGGGGGAGAGACCCAGTACTTC. The variable domain in full, completed from reference TRBV5-1 and TRBJ2-5, reads KAGVTQTPRYLIKTRGQQVTLSCSPISGHRSVSWYQQTPGQGLQFLFEYFSETQRNKGNFPGRFSGRQFSNSRSEMNVSTLELGDSALYLCASSWNTPGGETQYFGPGTRLLVL.

The gene calls are TRBV5-4 and TRBJ2-6; the D is unclear. CDR1 and CDR2 (germline): SGHNT, YYREEE (reference sequence). Deletions cut 5 bases from V and 1 base from J, with 7 bases between. The CDR3 is made up of 14 amino acids. The CDR3 loop is CASSLRSGANVLTF. CDR3 bases: TGTGCCAGCAGTTTGCGTTCTGGGGCCAACGTCCTGACTTTC. The full variable domain, with the rest looked up from reference TRBV5-4 and TRBJ2-6, is ETGVTQSPTHLIKTRGQQVTLRCSSQSGHNTVSWYQQALGQGPQFIFQYYREEENGRGNFPPRFSGLQFPNYSSELNVNALELDDSALYLCASSLRSGANVLTFGAGSRLTVL.

The chain uses TRBV2 and TRBJ2-6; D unclear. The germline CDR1 and CDR2 sequences are SNHLY and FYNNEI. This CDR3 is built from 17 residues. V lost 5 bases and J 2 bases, leaving 16 bases between the germline ends. The DNA for the CDR3 is TGTGCCAGCAGTCCTTACAGATGGTCCCCTGGGGCCAACGTCCTGACTTTC. Amino acid sequence: CASSPYRWSPGANVLTF.

This clonotype was counted only a few times. The V call is TRBV29-1, the J call TRBJ1-1, with D possibly matching TRBD1 (6 bases). With 4 bases removed from V and 8 bases from J, the gap between germline ends came to 14 bases. Per the germline V gene, CDR1 is SQVTM and CDR2 is ANQGSEA. This CDR3 comprises 12 residues. This CDR3 is CSVGVTGFEAFF. The CDR3 region has the DNA TGCAGCGTTGGGGTTACAGGGTTCGAAGCTTTCTTT.

This clonotype was detected many times. The chain employs TRBV3-1 and TRBJ2-7; 8 bases line up with TRBD1. The V gene end was trimmed by 7 bases and the J gene end by 7 bases; junction bases not matched to a gene: 9. Germline V gene lookup returns CDR1 LGHDT and CDR2 YNNKEL (reference sequence). The CDR3 covers 13 residues. The CDR3 spells CASKAGGGREQYF. In DNA, the CDR3 is TGTGCCAGCAAGGCAGGGGGCGGAAGGGAGCAGTACTTC.

Remarks on this clonotype: The conserved final phenylalanine or tryptophan is absent from the CDR3, which likely points to a read error. Because the CDR3's place on the DNA is in doubt, the DNA is left out and the CDR3 is given as listed by TCRdb. The rearrangement uses TRBV21-1 and TRBJ2-1; TRBD2 is the table's D call and was not checked against the DNA. TRBV21-1 is termed a pseudogene. The CDR3 is 11 amino acids in total, end residues counted. CDR3 amino acids: CASSKWEGELS.

J is TRBJ2-1 and V is TRBV24-1; D may be TRBD1 or TRBD2 (6 bases each). Germline CDR1 is KGHDR and CDR2 is SFDVKD. The CDR3 has 16 residues. The V gene lost 2 bases and the J gene lost 1 base, with 11 bases spanning the gap. CDR3 sequence (DNA): TGTGCCACCAGTGATTCCACAGGGAGGTCCTACAATGAGCAGTTCTTC. Translating gives CATSDSTGRSYNEQFF.

This clonotype was picked up a small number of times. The chain combines TRBV3-1 with TRBJ2-7, with 9 bases identical to TRBD2. There are 17 residues in the CDR3. Germline trimming cut 1 base from V and 0 bases from J; bases unmatched to any gene: 7. The germline V gene encodes CDR1 LGHDT and CDR2 YNNKEL (reference sequence). In DNA form, the CDR3 reads TGTGCCAGCAGCCAAGTCTTCGCAGCGGGAGGCTCCTACGAGCAGTACTTC. Protein sequence: CASSQVFAAGGSYEQYF.

The rearrangement joins TRBV7-9 to TRBJ2-5; D is ambiguous. Per the germline V gene, CDR1 is SEHNR and CDR2 is FQNEAQ (reference sequence). V gave up 8 bases and J gave up 4 bases, with 8 bases separating them. The CDR3 is 11 amino acids. CDR3 loop: CASEVSETQYF. DNA for the CDR3: TGTGCCAGCGAGGTATCAGAGACCCAGTACTTC. Full variable domain (outside the CDR3, taken from reference TRBV7-9 and TRBJ2-5): DTGVSQNPRHKITKRGQNVTFRCDPISEHNRLYWYRQTLGQGPEFLTYFQNEAQLEKSRLLSDRFSAERPKGSFSTLEIQRTEQGDSAMYLCASEVSETQYFGPGTRLLVL.

This clonotype was recorded many times. The chain has TRBV30 and TRBJ1-1; D not resolved. CDR3 length: 13 residues. CDR1 is GTSNPN and CDR2 is SVGIG in the germline V gene (reference sequence). The germline V and J ends were trimmed by 3 bases and 0 bases, with 8 bases remaining between them. CDR3 DNA sequence: TGTGCCTGGAGAGAGTCCATGAACACTGAAGCTTTCTTT. It translates to CAWRESMNTEAFF.

This rearrangement joins TRBV7-9 to TRBJ2-7, with D possibly being TRBD1 (6 bases). CDR1 is SEHNR, CDR2 FQNEAQ, per germline (reference sequence). This CDR3 spans 13 amino acids. Between the trimmed V and J ends, which lost 1 base and 12 bases, there was a span of 16 bases. The CDR3 reads CASSLGGGNIPYF. The CDR3 region has the DNA TGTGCCAGCAGCTTAGGAGGGGGAAACATCCCGTACTTC.

V usage is TRBV12-3 or TRBV12-4 and J usage is TRBJ1-2, with D uncertain. Trimming pared 1 base from V and 0 bases from J, leaving 6 bases between. This CDR3 has 14 residues. The CDR3 region is CASSLGATNYGYTF. In DNA form, the CDR3 reads TGTGCCAGCAGTTTAGGAGCTACTAACTATGGCTACACCTTC.

Turning to this clonotype: At one end, the junction sequence differs from germline, possibly due to a read error. This sequence joins TRBV10-3 and TRBJ2-3; no clear D gene. The CDR3 spans 15 residues. CDR1 and CDR2 from the germline V gene are ENHRY and SYGVKD. DNA for the CDR3: TGTGCCATCAGTGAGAGGAAACGGAGCACGGATACGCAGTATTTT. This encodes CAISERKRSTDTQYF.

This clonotype has only a few counts. This chain uses TRBV11-2 with TRBJ2-1; 9 nucleotides match TRBD2. J lost 8 bases, V lost 0 bases, and 8 bases had no gene match. Germline V gene sequence: CDR1 SGHAT, CDR2 FQNNGV. The CDR3 has 16 residues. CDR3 nucleotide sequence: TGTGCCAGCAGCTTAGAGGGTAGCGGGAGTCGCTATGAGCAGTTCTTC. Amino acid sequence: CASSLEGSGSRYEQFF.

This clonotype is classed as medium-sized (0.01 to 0.1%). The chain joins TRBV6-6 to TRBJ1-5; D is possibly TRBD1 (6 bases). CDR3 length: 14 amino acids. V shed 8 bases and J shed 5 bases, with 16 bases lying between them. The germline CDR1 and CDR2 sequences are MNHNY and SVGAGI (reference sequence). The CDR3 region is CASSPEGGHQPQHF. CDR3 in DNA: TGTGCCAGCTCCCCAGAGGGGGGGCATCAGCCCCAGCATTTT.

This clonotype was recorded at least ten times. The chain combines TRBV20-1 with TRBJ2-3, with 10 bases fitting TRBD1. This CDR3 has 14 residues. The germline V gene has CDR1 DFQATT and CDR2 SNEGSKA (reference sequence). Losses at the gene ends were 1 base for V and 4 bases for J; bases not matched to a gene: 2. The DNA for the CDR3 is TGCAGTGCTAGAGCAGGGACAGGGGCAGATACGCAGTATTTT. Protein sequence: CSARAGTGADTQYF.

The V and J genes are TRBV12-3 or TRBV12-4 and TRBJ2-4, with a possible D match to TRBD1 (6 bases). The CDR3 runs 14 residues. Trimming stripped 5 bases from V and 3 bases from J, with 11 bases between. CDR3 amino acids: CASSTQGSKNIQYF. DNA for the CDR3: TGTGCCAGCAGTACCCAGGGGAGCAAAAACATTCAGTACTTC.

Ten or more counts support this clonotype. The V call is TRBV11-2, the J call TRBJ2-3; 10 nucleotides align to TRBD1. With 4 bases clipped from V and 5 bases from J, the junction kept 6 bases outside the gene matches. The CDR3 runs to 15 residues. CDR1 and CDR2 from the germline V gene are SGHAT and FQNNGV. CDR3: CASSSVRTGGDTQYF. As DNA, the CDR3 is TGTGCCAGCAGCTCAGTAAGGACAGGGGGAGATACGCAGTATTTT.

The CDR3 is CASSLVVRSLGELFF. CDR3 DNA sequence: TGTGCCAGCAGCTTAGTGGTCAGATCACTCGGGGAGCTGTTTTTT. This chain connects TRBV7-2 to TRBJ2-2; D unclear. The CDR3 has 15 residues. The germline V gene encodes CDR1 SGHTA and CDR2 FQGNSA. V was shortened by 1 base and J by 7 bases, with 13 bases between the two germline ends.

This clonotype came up a few times. V gene TRBV20-1 combines with J gene TRBJ1-5; 7 bases are shared with TRBD1. The CDR3 covers 14 residues. From germline, CDR1 is DFQATT and CDR2 SNEGSKA (reference sequence). Losses at the gene ends were 6 bases for V and 0 bases for J; bases not matched to a gene: 5. As DNA, the CDR3 is TGCAGTGCCAGGACAGGCTATAGCAATCAGCCCCAGCATTTT. Protein sequence: CSARTGYSNQPQHF.

This chain uses TRBV7-9 with TRBJ2-1, with 9 bases identical to TRBD2. V trimming: 5 bases; J trimming: 10 bases; junction bases outside the gene matches: 15. The CDR3 is 16 residues long. The germline CDR1 and CDR2 sequences are SEHNR and FQNEAQ (reference sequence). The CDR3 DNA reads TGTGCCAGCAGCCCCCGGGGTAGCGGGAGTGCGGAGGAGCAGTTCTTC. Protein sequence: CASSPRGSGSAEEQFF.